This entry features one T cell receptor (beta chain) sequence. Its target antigen remains unknown. One base away there is no much larger clone; base qualities are not given. Using the deep immunoSEQ assay, TCR CDR3 regions were amplified from genomic DNA by multiplex PCR. Extracted genomic DNA from each cell subset was distributed evenly across all wells of several immunoSEQ 96-well plates, and each plate was treated as a replicate. For sorted subsets, around 200 ng genomic DNA, equal to 30,000 or so T cell genomes, was loaded into each replicate PCR. Purified libraries were measured with a Qubit 3.0 fluorometer, size-checked on a Bioanalyzer 2100, and measured again with the KAPA Library Quantification kit. A separate single-read 150-cycle Illumina NextSeq 550 flow cell was used to sequence each immunoSEQ 96-well plate. The source study handled its data this way. Because only junctional sequences without quality scores were contained in the immunoSEQ output, filtering matching that applied to full-length reads could not be performed. Sequences were annotated with PyIR, a Python wrapper for IgBLAST v1.9, using IMGT germline references to assign V/J genes and CDR3. Reads were filtered out if the reads had weak V/J assignments (E-value above 1e-6), no CDR3, stop codons, out-of-frame junctions, or ambiguous translated residues. A V3J clonotype was defined by an identical inferred V gene, J gene, and CDR3 amino acid sequence. Percentage overlap between repertoires was computed as shared unique clonotypes divided by the size of the smaller repertoire. RTK rarefaction, the Chao1 estimator, and Recon v2.1 estimates of unobserved clonotypes were used to assess repertoire richness. Generation probabilities for all TCRbeta clonotypes obtained by the gDNA method from several donors were computed using OLGA. TCRdb obtained this table from immuneACCESS and retained in-frame rearrangements with V and J assigned. These tables miss some clones; where compared with another copy, unresolved V genes account for less than half of the shortfall, and the remainder is unexplained. That table supplies the V and J calls and clone size; D and trimming were determined from the DNA. For this sample the table gives around 580,000 clones, of which nearly 98% were detected only once. The leading ten clones occupy approximately 0.3% of the sample.

These data are taken from a study of shared clonotypes between healthy human individuals (TCRdb year 2020). Regarding the research as a whole: A few men and a couple of women, aged 18 to 49 years, made up the cohort. Leukapheresis yielded between about 0.9 and 9 billion PBMCs per donor. For each donor, CD4 naive and CD4 memory were each given three plates, CD8 naive was given two plates, and CD8 memory was given one plate. The study deeply sequenced blood TCR repertoires of about five healthy adults to estimate repertoire size and the extent of clonotype sharing between individuals. To increase sequencing depth and limit assay-specific biases, TCR repertoire library preparation and sequencing were carried out by different laboratories using diverse techniques. Overall study outcomes, separate from this receptor: Based on pairwise subsampling, the degree of clonotype sharing among donors was expected to be affected by sequencing depth. Because the study included only a small number of donors, the genetic and exposure-history diversity represented was limited. Approximately 5% of naive CD4, more than 3% of naive CD8, roughly 2.5% of memory CD4, and more than 0.35% of memory CD8 clonotypes were shared across a few donors. Naive subsets generally had larger estimated clonotype richness than memory subsets did. Even with the large sequencing depth, rarefaction of the sorted-subset datasets indicated that sequencing was incomplete. Compared with non-shared clonotypes, the clonotypes found in all four sorted-subset donors had higher generation probabilities. Only blood was sampled, and tissue TCR repertoires likely differ from those in blood.

Per the germline V gene, SGHTA is the CDR1 and FQGNSA is the CDR2. The CDR3 runs 15 residues from the cysteine to the phenylalanine. Just the 45-base CDR3 DNA is kept, in frame starting at base 1. For this chain, trimming is 1 base at the V end and 2 bases at the J end, and the number of junction bases without a gene match is 3. CD8 naive samples were obtained by positive selection for CCR7 among CD45RO-negative cells, yielding a CD45RA+CCR7+ population from which TemRA cells were excluded. Healthy HIV-negative adults with no recently reported acute infections or vaccinations were included as donors. Only Caucasian adults living in Nashville, Tennessee, USA were represented among the donors. After blood collection by leukapheresis, PBMCs were isolated using Ficoll-Histopaque density gradient centrifugation and then cryopreserved in the vapor phase of liquid nitrogen. Analytical flow cytometry was used to check the purity and quantity of each magnetically sorted T cell population. From each sorted fraction, genomic DNA was isolated and quantified by UV absorbance on a Nanodrop 2000c.

Material: naive CD8+ T cells sorted from blood. This specimen's cell subset or site label, interpreted: CD45RA+CCR7+. The clonotype was recovered from a man aged 30 to 39 in good health. The sequence links TRBV7-2 to TRBJ2-7; 9 nucleotides in the junction match TRBD2. Read as DNA, the sequence is TGTGCCAGCAGCTTAGTGACTAGCGGAGCCTACGAGCAGTACTTC. Its translation reads: CASSLVTSGAYEQYF.